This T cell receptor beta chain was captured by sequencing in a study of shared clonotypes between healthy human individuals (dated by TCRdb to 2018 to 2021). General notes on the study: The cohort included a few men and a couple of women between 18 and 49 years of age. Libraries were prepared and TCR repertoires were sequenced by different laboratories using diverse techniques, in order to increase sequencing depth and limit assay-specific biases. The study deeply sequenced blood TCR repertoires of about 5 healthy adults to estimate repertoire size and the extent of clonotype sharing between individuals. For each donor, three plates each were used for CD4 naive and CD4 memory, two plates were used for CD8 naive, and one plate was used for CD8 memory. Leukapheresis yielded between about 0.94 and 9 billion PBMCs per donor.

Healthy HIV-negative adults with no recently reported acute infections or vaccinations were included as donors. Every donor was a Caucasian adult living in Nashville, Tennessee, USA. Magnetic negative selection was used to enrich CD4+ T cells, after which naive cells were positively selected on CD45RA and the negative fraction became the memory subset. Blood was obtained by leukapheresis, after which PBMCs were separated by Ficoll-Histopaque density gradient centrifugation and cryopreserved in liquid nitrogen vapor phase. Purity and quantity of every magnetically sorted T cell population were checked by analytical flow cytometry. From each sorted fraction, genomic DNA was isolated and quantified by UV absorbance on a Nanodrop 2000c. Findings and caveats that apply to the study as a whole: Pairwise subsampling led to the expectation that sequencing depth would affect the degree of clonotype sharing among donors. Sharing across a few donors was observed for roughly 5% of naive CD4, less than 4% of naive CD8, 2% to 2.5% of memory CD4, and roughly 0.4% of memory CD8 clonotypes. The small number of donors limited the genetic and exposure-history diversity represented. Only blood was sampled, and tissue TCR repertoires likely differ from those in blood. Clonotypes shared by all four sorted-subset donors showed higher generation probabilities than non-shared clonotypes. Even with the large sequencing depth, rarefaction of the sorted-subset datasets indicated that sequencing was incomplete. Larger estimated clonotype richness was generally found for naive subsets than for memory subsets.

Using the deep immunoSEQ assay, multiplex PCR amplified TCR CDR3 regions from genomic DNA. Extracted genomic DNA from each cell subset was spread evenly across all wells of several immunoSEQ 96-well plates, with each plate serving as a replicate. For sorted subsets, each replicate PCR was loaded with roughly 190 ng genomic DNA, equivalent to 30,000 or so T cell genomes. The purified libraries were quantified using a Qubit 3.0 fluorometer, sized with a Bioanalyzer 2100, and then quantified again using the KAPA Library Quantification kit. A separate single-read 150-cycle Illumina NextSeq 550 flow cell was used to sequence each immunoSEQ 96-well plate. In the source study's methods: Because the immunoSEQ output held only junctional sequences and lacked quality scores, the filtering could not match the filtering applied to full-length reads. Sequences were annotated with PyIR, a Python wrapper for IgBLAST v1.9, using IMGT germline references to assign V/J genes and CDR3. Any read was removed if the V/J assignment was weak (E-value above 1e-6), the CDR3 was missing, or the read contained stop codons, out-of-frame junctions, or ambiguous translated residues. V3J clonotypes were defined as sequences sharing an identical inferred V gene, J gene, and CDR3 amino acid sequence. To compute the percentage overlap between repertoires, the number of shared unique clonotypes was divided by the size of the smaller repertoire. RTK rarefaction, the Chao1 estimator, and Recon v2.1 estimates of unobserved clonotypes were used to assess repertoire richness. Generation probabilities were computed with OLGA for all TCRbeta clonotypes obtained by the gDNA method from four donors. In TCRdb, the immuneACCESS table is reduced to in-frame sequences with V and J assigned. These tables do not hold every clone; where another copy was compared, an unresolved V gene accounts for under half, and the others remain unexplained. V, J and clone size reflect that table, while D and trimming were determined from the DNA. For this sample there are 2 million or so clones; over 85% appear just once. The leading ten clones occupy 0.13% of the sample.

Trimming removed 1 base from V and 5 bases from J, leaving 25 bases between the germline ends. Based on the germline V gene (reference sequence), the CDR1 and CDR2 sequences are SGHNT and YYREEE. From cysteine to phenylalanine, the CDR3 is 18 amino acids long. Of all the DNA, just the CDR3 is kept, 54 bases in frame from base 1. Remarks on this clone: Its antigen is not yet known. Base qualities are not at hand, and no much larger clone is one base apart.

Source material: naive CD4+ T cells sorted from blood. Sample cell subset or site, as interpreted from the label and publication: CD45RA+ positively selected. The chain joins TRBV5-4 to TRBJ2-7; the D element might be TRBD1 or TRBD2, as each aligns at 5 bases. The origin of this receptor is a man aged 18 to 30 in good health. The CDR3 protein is CASSLSRAGSPVVHEQYF. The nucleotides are TGTGCCAGCAGCTTGTCTAGGGCAGGGAGTCCCGTGGTGCACGAGCAGTACTTC.